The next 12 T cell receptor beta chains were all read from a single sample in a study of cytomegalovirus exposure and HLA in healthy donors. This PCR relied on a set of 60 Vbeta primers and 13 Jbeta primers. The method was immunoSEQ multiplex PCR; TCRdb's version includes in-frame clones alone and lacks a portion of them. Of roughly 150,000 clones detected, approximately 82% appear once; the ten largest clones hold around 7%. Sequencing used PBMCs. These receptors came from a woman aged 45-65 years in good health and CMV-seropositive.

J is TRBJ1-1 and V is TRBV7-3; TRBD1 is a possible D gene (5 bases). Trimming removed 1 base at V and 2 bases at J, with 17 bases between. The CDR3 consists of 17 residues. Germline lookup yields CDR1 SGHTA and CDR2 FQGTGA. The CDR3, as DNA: TGTGCCAGCAGCTTAATGCCCCAAAAGGGGCGAAACACTGAAGCTTTCTTT. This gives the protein CASSLMPQKGRNTEAFF.

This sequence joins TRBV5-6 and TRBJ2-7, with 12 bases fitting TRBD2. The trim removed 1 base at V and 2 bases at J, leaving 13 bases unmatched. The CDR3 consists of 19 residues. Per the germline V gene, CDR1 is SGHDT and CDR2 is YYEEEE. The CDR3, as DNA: TGTGCCAGCAGCTTGTGGACTAGCGGGGCTCTTAAACGTCCCTACGAGCAGTACTTC. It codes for CASSLWTSGALKRPYEQYF.

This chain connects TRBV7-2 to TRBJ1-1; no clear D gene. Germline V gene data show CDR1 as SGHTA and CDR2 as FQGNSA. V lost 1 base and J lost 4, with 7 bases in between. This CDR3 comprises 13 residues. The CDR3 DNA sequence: TGTGCCAGCAGCTTAGGTGGCAGCACTGAAGCTTTCTTT. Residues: CASSLGGSTEAFF.

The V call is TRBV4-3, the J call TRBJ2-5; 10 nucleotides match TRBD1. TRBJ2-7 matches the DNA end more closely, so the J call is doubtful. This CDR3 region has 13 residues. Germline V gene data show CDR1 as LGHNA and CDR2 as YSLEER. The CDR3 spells CASSRDRGYEQYF. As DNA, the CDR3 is TGCGCCAGCAGCCGGGACAGGGGCTACGAGCAGTACTTC.

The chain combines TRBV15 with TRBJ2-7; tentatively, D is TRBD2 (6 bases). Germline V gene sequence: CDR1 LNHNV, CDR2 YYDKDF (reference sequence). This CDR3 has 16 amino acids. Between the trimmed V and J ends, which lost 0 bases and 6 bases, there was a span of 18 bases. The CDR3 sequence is CATSREPVGRSGEQYF. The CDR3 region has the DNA TGTGCCACCAGCAGAGAACCGGTAGGGAGGAGTGGCGAGCAGTACTTC.

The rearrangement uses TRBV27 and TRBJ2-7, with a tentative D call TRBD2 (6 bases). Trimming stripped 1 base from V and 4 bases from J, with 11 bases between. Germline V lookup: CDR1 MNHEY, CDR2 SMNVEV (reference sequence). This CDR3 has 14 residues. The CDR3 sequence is CASSLFFGGYEQYF. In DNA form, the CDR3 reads TGTGCCAGCAGTTTATTTTTTGGAGGGTACGAGCAGTACTTC.

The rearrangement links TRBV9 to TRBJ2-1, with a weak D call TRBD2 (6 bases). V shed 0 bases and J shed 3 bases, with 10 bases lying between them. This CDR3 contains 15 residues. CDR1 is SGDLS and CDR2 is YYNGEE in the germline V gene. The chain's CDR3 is CASSVDGGFYNEQFF. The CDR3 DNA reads TGTGCCAGCAGCGTAGACGGGGGATTCTACAATGAGCAGTTCTTC. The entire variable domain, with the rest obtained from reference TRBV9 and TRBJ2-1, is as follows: DSGVTQTPKHLITATGQRVTLRCSPRSGDLSVYWYQQSLDQGLQFLIQYYNGEERAKGNILERFSAQQFPDLHSELNLSSLELGDSALYFCASSVDGGFYNEQFFGPGTRLTVL.

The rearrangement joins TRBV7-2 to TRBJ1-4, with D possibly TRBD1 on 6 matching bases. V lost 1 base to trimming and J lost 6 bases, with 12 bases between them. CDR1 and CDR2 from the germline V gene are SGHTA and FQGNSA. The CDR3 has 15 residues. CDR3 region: CASSLGQGSDEKLFF. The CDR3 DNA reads TGTGCCAGCAGCTTAGGGCAGGGGTCCGATGAAAAACTGTTTTTT.

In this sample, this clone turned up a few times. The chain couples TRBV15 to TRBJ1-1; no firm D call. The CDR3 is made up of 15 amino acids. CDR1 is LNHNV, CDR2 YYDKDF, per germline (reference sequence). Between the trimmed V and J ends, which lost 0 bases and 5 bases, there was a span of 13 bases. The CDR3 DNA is TGTGCCACCAGCAGAGAACCAAAAACCACTACTGAAGCTTTCTTT. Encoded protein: CATSREPKTTTEAFF.

CDR3 region: CASSAPAARSSYEQYF. DNA of the CDR3: TGTGCCAGCTCAGCCCCTGCGGCGCGGAGCTCCTACGAGCAGTACTTC. V is TRBV18 and J is TRBJ2-7; D ambiguous. The germline V gene has CDR1 KGHSH and CDR2 LQKENI. V was trimmed by 5 bases and J by 0 bases, leaving 17 bases between them. This CDR3 has 16 residues. The whole variable domain, filled in from reference TRBV18 and TRBJ2-7, reads NAGVMQNPRHLVRRRGQEARLRCSPMKGHSHVYWYRQLPEEGLKFMVYLQKENIIDESGMPKERFSAEFPKEGPSILRIQQVVRGDSAAYFCASSAPAARSSYEQYFGPGTRLTVT.

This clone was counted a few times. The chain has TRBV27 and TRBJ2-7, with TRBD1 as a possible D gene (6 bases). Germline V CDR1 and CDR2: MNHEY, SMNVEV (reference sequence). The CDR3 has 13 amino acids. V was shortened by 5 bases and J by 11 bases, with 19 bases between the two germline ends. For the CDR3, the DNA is TGTGCCAGCAGTCCAATATTCAGGGGTGAAGAGTACTTC. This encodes CASSPIFRGEEYF.

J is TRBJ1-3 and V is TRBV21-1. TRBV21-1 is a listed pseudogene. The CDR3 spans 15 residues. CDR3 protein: CARRSINLSGNTIYF. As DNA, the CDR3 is TGTGCCAGGCGGAGTATAAACCTCTCTGGAAACACCATATATTTT.